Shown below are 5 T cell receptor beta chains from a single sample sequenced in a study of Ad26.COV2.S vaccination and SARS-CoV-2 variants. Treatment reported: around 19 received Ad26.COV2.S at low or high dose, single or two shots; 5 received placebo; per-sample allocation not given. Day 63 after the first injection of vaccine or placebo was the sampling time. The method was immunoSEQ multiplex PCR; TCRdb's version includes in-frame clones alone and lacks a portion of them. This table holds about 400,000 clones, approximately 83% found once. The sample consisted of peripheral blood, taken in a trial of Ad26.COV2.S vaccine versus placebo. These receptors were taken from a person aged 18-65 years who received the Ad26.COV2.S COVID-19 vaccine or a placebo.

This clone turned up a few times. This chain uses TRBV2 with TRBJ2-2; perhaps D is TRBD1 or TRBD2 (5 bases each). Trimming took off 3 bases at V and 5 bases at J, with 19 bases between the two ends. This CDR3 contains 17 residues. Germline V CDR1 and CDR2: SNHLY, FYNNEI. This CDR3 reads CASSDSPLAGRTGELFF. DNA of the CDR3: TGTGCCAGCAGTGACTCCCCCCTGGCAGGGAGAACCGGGGAGCTGTTTTTT.

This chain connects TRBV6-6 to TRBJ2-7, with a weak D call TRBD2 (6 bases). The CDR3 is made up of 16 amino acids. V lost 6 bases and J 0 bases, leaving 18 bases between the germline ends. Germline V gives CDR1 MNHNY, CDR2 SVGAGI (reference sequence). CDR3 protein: CASSPGLSKSSYEQYF. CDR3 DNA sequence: TGTGCCAGCAGCCCGGGACTGTCGAAGAGCTCCTACGAGCAGTACTTC.

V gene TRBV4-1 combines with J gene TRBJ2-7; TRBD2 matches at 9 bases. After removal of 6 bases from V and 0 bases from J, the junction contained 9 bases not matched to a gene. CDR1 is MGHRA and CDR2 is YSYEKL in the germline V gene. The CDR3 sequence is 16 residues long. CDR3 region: CASSRPTSGSSYEQYF. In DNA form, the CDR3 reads TGCGCCAGCAGTCGACCGACTAGCGGAAGCTCCTACGAGCAGTACTTC.

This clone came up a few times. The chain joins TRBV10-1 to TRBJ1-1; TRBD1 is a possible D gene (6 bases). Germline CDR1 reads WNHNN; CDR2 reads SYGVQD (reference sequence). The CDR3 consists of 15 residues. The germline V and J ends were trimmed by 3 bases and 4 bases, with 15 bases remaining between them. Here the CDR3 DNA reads TGCGCCAGCAGTGAATCAGGGGCGCGGGGCACTGAAGCTTTCTTT. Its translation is CASSESGARGTEAFF.

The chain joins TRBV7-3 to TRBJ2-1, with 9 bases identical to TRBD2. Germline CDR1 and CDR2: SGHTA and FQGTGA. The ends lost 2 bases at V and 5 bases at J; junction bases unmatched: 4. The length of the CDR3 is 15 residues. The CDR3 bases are TGTGCCAGCAGCTTATTTCCTAGCGGGAACAATGAGCAGTTCTTC. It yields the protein CASSLFPSGNNEQFF.